This TCR beta chain is from a study of blood T cell repertoires in COVID-19. Study details: T cells, B-cell-depleted T cells, or PBMCs provided the cDNA or gDNA that served as material.

The method was immunoSEQ multiplex PCR; TCRdb's version includes in-frame clones alone and lacks a portion of them. The sample has about 180,000 clones; roughly 88% are singletons. Germline trimming cut 5 bases from V and 3 bases from J; bases unmatched to any gene: 7. The CDR3 consists of 16 residues. Per the germline V gene, CDR1 is SGHRS and CDR2 is YFSETQ. This chain uses TRBV5-1 with TRBJ1-5, with TRBD1 matching over 11 bases. Source material: peripheral blood. This receptor was obtained from a man of 80 years or more with COVID-19, enrolled during active disease. The CDR3 DNA sequence: TGCGCCAGCAGGGCCGGGACAGGGGGTTTCAATCAGCCCCAGCATTTT. Encoded protein: CASRAGTGGFNQPQHF.